The entry that follows covers one T cell receptor (beta chain) sequence. The data are from a study of blood T cell repertoires in COVID-19. Study context: Samples representing acute and convalescent COVID-19 were sourced from the United States, Italy and Spain.

Per the original data handling: It was from reference gene primer amplification that nucleated cell counts were estimated. Here immunoSEQ multiplex PCR was the method, and the copy in TCRdb shows in-frame clones only, minus some. V, J and clone size are taken as reported in that table, and D and trimming were inferred from the DNA itself. The table has about 46,000 clones, over 80% seen once; the top ten hold about 15%. The CDR3 is 14 residues long. V was shortened by 8 bases and J by 1 base, with 14 bases between the two germline ends. Germline V gives CDR1 MGHDK, CDR2 SYGVNS. The receptor's source is a human donor in a cohort sampled during active COVID-19. What was sequenced was peripheral blood. The rearrangement links TRBV25-1 to TRBJ1-1; D unresolved. CDR3 loop: CASPREPRNTEAFF. The CDR3 DNA is TGTGCCAGCCCCCGGGAACCACGGAACACTGAAGCTTTCTTT.